A selection of T cell receptor beta chains follows, all from one sample in a study of T cells after posttransplantation cyclophosphamide. Clones were sequenced by immunoSEQ multiplex PCR, and TCRdb holds only the in-frame ones, with some missing. Singletons are absent from the sample, which has thousands of clones. Sequencing used PBMCs, obtained after allogeneic stem cell transplant with posttransplant cyclophosphamide. These receptors came from a female patient younger than 35 who received an allogeneic stem cell transplant from an unrelated donor, was CMV-positive, and had acute GVHD only. A subset of T cells may come from the graft donor. Each CDR3 is given with its conserved first and last residue. Fields, in order: D gene, clone size, V gene, J gene, CDR3 DNA, CDR3 protein. D genes are given only for firm matches. Some rows mark clone size as missing; the rest say once, few, many or name a class of expanded clone.

TRBD2	many	TRBV7-3	TRBJ2-7	TGTGCCAGCAGCTTAACCTCCGGCGGGAGGTTCGAGCAGTACTTC	CASSLTSGGRFEQYF
TRBD1	many	TRBV7-9	TRBJ2-1	TGTGCCAGCGACAGGGGAAGTGAGCAGTTCTTC	CASDRGSEQFF
TRBD1	many	TRBV5-6	TRBJ2-5	TGTGCCAGCAGCTCATCGCCGACAGGGGCCCAAGAGACCCAGTACTTC	CASSSSPTGAQETQYF
TRBD1	many	TRBV18	TRBJ2-3	TGTGCCAGCTCACCACGACAGGGGGCGATTTCAGATACGCAGTATTTT	CASSPRQGAISDTQYF
.	medium-sized	TRBV4-1	TRBJ1-3	TGCGCCAGCAGCCAAGATCTGGCAACGGGGATAGGATCTGGAAACACCATATATTTT	CASSQDLATGIGSGNTIYF
.	many	TRBV30	TRBJ1-2	TGTGCCTGGATCCCCAAGGGGGGGACTGATGGCTACACCTTC	CAWIPKGGTDGYTF
.	many	TRBV6-5	TRBJ1-2	TGTGCCAGCAGTTACGTCGGGGGTGGCTACACCTTC	CASSYVGGGYTF
TRBD2	many	TRBV18	TRBJ2-3	TGTGCCAGCTCACCCCCCCCTAGCGGGGACACAGATACGCAGTATTTT	CASSPPPSGDTDTQYF
TRBD2	many	TRBV30	TRBJ2-1	TGTGCCTGGGCCCGGACTAGCGGGGCATACAATGAGCAGTTCTTC	CAWARTSGAYNEQFF
.	few	TRBV12-5	TRBJ2-7	TGTGCTAGTGGTTCGAGGGGAGGATCCTACGAGCAGTACTTC	CASGSRGGSYEQYF
.	few	TRBV10-3	TRBJ2-7	TGTGCCATCAGTGATTCCTACGAGCAGTACTTC	CAISDSYEQYF
.	many	TRBV27	TRBJ2-7	TGTGCCAGCAGTTTAAAGGGGGGAGGGCTTACCTACGAGCAGTACTTC	CASSLKGGGLTYEQYF
.	many	TRBV5-1	TRBJ1-4	TGCGCCAGCAGCTTGTACAGGGTGGACGAAAAACTGTTTTTT	CASSLYRVDEKLFF
.	many	TRBV30	TRBJ2-7	TGTGCCTGGAGTGTTATTAACGGTTCACCCTACGAGCAGTACTTC	CAWSVINGSPYEQYF
.	many	TRBV30	TRBJ2-1	TGTGCCTGGAGCCCGTCCTACAATGAGCAGTTCTTC	CAWSPSYNEQFF
.	many	TRBV4-1	TRBJ1-4	TGCGCCAGCAGCCAAAGTGTAGGAGGGGCAGATGAAAAACTGTTTTTT	CASSQSVGGADEKLFF
TRBD1	large	TRBV19	TRBJ2-7	TGTGCCAGTAGTCCCTCGGGACAGGCCTACGAGCAGTACTTC	CASSPSGQAYEQYF
.	many	TRBV28	TRBJ1-5	TGTGCCAGCATCCTAGGGGGGGGAATCCAGCCCCAGCATTTT	CASILGGGIQPQHF
.	many	TRBV19	TRBJ2-4	TGTGCCAGTAGTATCGACAGTCGTAGAACCAAAAACATTCAGTACTTC	CASSIDSRRTKNIQYF
.	many	TRBV4-1	TRBJ2-3	TGCGCCAGCAGCTGGGGTGGTTGGACTGGGACAGATACGCAGTATTTT	CASSWGGWTGTDTQYF
TRBD1	many	TRBV18	TRBJ2-7	TGTGCCAGCTCACCGGGGACAGTCCACGAGCAGTACTTC	CASSPGTVHEQYF
TRBD1	many	TRBV5-1	TRBJ2-7	TGCGCCAGCAGCTCGGCCGGGACAGGGCTCTACGAGCAGTACTTC	CASSSAGTGLYEQYF
.	many	TRBV5-1	TRBJ1-1	TGCGCCAGCAGCTTGGATGGGGACATGAACACTGAAGCTTTCTTT	CASSLDGDMNTEAFF
.	many	TRBV29-1	TRBJ2-7	TGCAGCTTCCGGGGGAACTACGAGCAGTACTTC	CSFRGNYEQYF
.	many	TRBV27	TRBJ1-5	TGTGCCAGCAGACGGTCGCGGACTATCGATCAGCCCCAGCATTTT	CASRRSRTIDQPQHF
TRBD1	many	TRBV7-9	TRBJ1-2	TGTGCCAGCAGCCCCAGGACAGGGAGCAACTATGGCTACACCTTC	CASSPRTGSNYGYTF
.	.	TRBV9	TRBJ1-6	TGTGCCAGCAGCGTAACGAGCTCCTATAATTCACCCCTCCACTTT	CASSVTSSYNSPLHF
.	many	TRBV30	TRBJ1-4	TGTGCCTGGGGCGGTAGGGGAGGTGAAAAACTGTTTTTT	CAWGGRGGEKLFF
TRBD2	many	TRBV27	TRBJ2-7	TGTGCCAGCAGTTTAATATTAGCGGGAGGGCCCCGGGAGCAGTACTTC	CASSLILAGGPREQYF
TRBD1	many	TRBV7-3	TRBJ2-5	TGTGCCAGCAGCTTAACGGGGTCGGGACAGGGGTTGAAGACCCAGTACTTC	CASSLTGSGQGLKTQYF
TRBD1	.	TRBV9	TRBJ1-6	TGTGCCAGCAGCCCGGGACAGGGATTTTCACCCCTCCACTTT	CASSPGQGFSPLHF
.	many	TRBV7-8	TRBJ2-3	TGTGCCAGCAGCTCGGACCAGCGGGTTTCCACAGATACGCAGTATTTT	CASSSDQRVSTDTQYF
.	.	TRBV6-1	TRBJ2-3	TGTGCCAGCAGGGAAATCATAGGGGGTACAGATACGCAGTATTTT	CASREIIGGTDTQYF
.	many	TRBV9	TRBJ2-2	TGTGCCAGCAGCGGGTACATGTCCCACGGGGAGCTGTTTTTT	CASSGYMSHGELFF
TRBD2	many	TRBV6-5	TRBJ2-1	TGTGCCAGCAGTTACGGGGCGGGAGGTTATGAGCAGTTCTTC	CASSYGAGGYEQFF
.	many	TRBV7-2	TRBJ2-2	TGTGCCAGCAGCTTAGGCTCTACTAGACGGGGGGAGCTGTTTTTT	CASSLGSTRRGELFF
TRBD1	many	TRBV7-2	TRBJ2-1	TGTGCCAGCAGCTTTGGCGGGACAGGGGGGAATGAGCAGTTCTTC	CASSFGGTGGNEQFF
TRBD2	many	TRBV5-1	TRBJ2-2	TGCGCCAGCAGCTACCTGTCTAGCGGCACCGGGGAGCTGTTTTTT	CASSYLSSGTGELFF
.	few	TRBV29-1	TRBJ2-1	TGCAGCGTTGAAGGTAGGACCAGGGGAGATGAGCAGTTCTTC	CSVEGRTRGDEQFF
.	few	TRBV29-1	TRBJ1-5	TGCAGCGTTGAAGATCGTCGGAATCAGCCCCAGCATTTT	CSVEDRRNQPQHF
TRBD2	many	TRBV11-2	TRBJ2-3	TGTGCCAGCAGCTTGGGCCATAGCGGGAGTAGGACAGATACGCAGTATTTT	CASSLGHSGSRTDTQYF
TRBD1	few	TRBV29-1	TRBJ1-6	TGCAGCGTTGAAGTGGGCAGGGGGGCCCTCCACTTT	CSVEVGRGALHF
.	many	TRBV10-1	TRBJ1-1	TGCGCCAGCAGTGCTGGACATGAAGGCACTGAAGCTTTCTTT	CASSAGHEGTEAFF
TRBD1	many	TRBV18	TRBJ1-3	TGTGCCAGCTCACTGGGACAGTCGGGCGGAAACACCATATATTTT	CASSLGQSGGNTIYF
.	many	TRBV5-1	TRBJ2-1	TGCGCCAGCAGCTTGGCGGCGGGGAGGAAGTCAGATGAGCAGTTCTTC	CASSLAAGRKSDEQFF
TRBD2	few	TRBV29-1	TRBJ2-1	TGCAGCGTTTCTCCCCGGGGGACTAGAGACAATGAGCAGTTCTTC	CSVSPRGTRDNEQFF
TRBD1	many	TRBV7-9	TRBJ1-2	TGTGCCAGCAGCTACGGGACAGGCGACTATGGCTACACCTTC	CASSYGTGDYGYTF
.	.	TRBV13	TRBJ1-2	TGTGCCAGCAGCTTAGGACTAGAGAACTATGGCTACACCTTC	CASSLGLENYGYTF
TRBD1	few	TRBV13	TRBJ2-7	TGTGCCAGCAGCCCTGGGACAGAATCCTACGAGCAGTACTTC	CASSPGTESYEQYF
.	.	TRBV9	TRBJ1-1	TGTGCCAGCAGCGTGGGGCCCGGGGGCACTGAAGCTTTCTTT	CASSVGPGGTEAFF
TRBD1	many	TRBV5-4	TRBJ1-3	TGTGCCAGCAGCTTGGCAACCGGGACAGGGATGGACACCATATATTTT	CASSLATGTGMDTIYF
.	many	TRBV15	TRBJ1-1	TGTGCCACCAGCATTAGGGGAATGAGGACTGAAGCTTTCTTT	CATSIRGMRTEAFF
TRBD1	many	TRBV5-1	TRBJ1-2	TGCGCCAGCAGCTTGGGGGGACAGAATGGCGATGGCTACACCTTC	CASSLGGQNGDGYTF
.	large	TRBV5-6	TRBJ2-1	TGTGCCAGCAGCGCGTACAGTCCCGCTTTTTACAATGAGCAGTTCTTC	CASSAYSPAFYNEQFF
TRBD2	many	TRBV5-4	TRBJ2-5	TGTGCCAGCAAGCCGACTAGCGGGAGTGGCGAGACCCAGTACTTC	CASKPTSGSGETQYF